This T cell receptor beta chain originates from a study of T cell responses to AZD1222 COVID-19 vaccine. Findings and caveats of the study: Seropositive at baseline were only a handful of AZD1222 recipients. With dominance at 160-218 and 743-854, vaccine-associated CD4 TCRs spanned spike. Spike-specific TCR breadth and depth rose after two AZD1222 doses. Females made up more of the donors, who were largely white British, and clonal diversity may have come out too low.

The repertoire was sequenced with immunoSEQ multiplex PCR; TCRdb's copy has only in-frame clones and lacks some. The profile covers 85,000 to 130,000 clones, with roughly nine tenths appearing a single time and 16% taken by the ten largest. The V end was cut by 6 bases, the J end by 0 bases, with 15 bases between. CDR1 and CDR2 (germline): SGHNT, YENEEA. This CDR3 region has 15 residues. A note on this clone: Its antigen is unidentified.

The J gene is TRBJ2-7, the V gene TRBV11-3; D not certain. Sample: peripheral blood, taken on day 0 of AZD1222 vaccination. The receptor comes from an adult in good health. Written as DNA, the CDR3 is TGTGCCAGCAGTGCCCTTATCTGGGGCTCCTACGAGCAGTACTTC. This encodes CASSALIWGSYEQYF. The variable domain in full, with the rest retrieved from reference TRBV11-3 and TRBJ2-7, is EAGVVQSPRYKIIEKKQPVAFWCNPISGHNTLYWYLQNLGQGPELLIRYENEEAVDDSQLPKDRFSAERLKGVDSTLKIQPAELGDSAVYLCASSALIWGSYEQYFGPGTRLTVT.